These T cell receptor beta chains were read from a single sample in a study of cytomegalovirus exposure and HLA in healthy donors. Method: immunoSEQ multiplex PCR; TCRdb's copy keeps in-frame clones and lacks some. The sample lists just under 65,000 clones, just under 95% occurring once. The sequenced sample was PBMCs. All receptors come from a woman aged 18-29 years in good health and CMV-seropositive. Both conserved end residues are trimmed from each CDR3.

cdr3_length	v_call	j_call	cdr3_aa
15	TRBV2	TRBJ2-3	ASSGSGALTSTDTQY
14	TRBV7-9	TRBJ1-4	ASSKRDGEDNEKLF
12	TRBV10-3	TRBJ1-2	AISQDRGNYGYT
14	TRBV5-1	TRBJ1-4	ASSLSITGSPEKLF
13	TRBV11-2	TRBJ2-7	ASSLNPYGPYEQY
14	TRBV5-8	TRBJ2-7	ASTSRRSYPSYEQY
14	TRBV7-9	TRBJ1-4	ASSLPRGPSNEKLF
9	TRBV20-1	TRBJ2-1	SAPQDRVTF
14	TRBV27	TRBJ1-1	ASSSPGVSRNTEAF
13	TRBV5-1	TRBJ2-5	ASSLGLAGKETQY
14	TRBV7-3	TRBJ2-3	ASSLLGGPSTDTQY
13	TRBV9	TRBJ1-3	ASSVVGSSGNTIY
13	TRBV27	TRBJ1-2	ASSPSEASNYGYT
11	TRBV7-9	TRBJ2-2	ASKTTNTGELF
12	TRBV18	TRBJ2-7	ASSSDRVPSEQY
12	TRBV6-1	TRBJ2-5	ASSELGGQETQY
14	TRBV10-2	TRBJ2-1	ASSESGQISYNEQF
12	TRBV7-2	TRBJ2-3	ASSLGTSPVTQY
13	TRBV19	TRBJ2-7	ASSTSSGSSYEQY
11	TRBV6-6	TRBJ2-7	ASSPREDYEQY
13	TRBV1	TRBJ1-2	TSSQDPPDRDGYT
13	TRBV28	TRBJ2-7	ASSPETSGIGEQY
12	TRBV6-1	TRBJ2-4	ASMGGVTKNIQY
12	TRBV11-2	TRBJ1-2	ASSSKPLYYGYT